This TCR beta chain was recorded in a study of cytomegalovirus exposure and HLA in healthy donors. The CDR3 spans 15 residues. Germline V gene data show CDR1 as SGHAT and CDR2 as FQNNGV. Trimming shortened V by 2 bases and J by 2 bases, and 12 bases separated the two germline ends. PCR involved 60 Vbeta and 13 Jbeta primers. Assay used: immunoSEQ multiplex PCR; TCRdb lists only in-frame clones, some missing. This sample carries roughly 200,000 clones, approximately 90% of them seen once, and the ten largest clones take more than 0.8%. The receptor was derived from a woman aged 18 to 35 in good health and CMV-seronegative. V is TRBV11-2 and J is TRBJ2-5; TRBD2 is a possible D gene (6 bases). The specimen was PBMCs. CDR3 DNA: TGTGCCAGCAGCTTATTTCTAGCGAGTCAAGAGACCCAGTACTTC. It specifies CASSLFLASQETQYF.